This is a list of T cell receptor beta chains from one sample in a study of T cells after yellow fever vaccination. One entry per CDR3 protein results from TCRdb running MiXCR on the 5' RACE reads. Among 30,000 to 35,000 distinct CDR3 sequences, about 6.3% were seen once, and the ten largest hold about 20%. Sequenced here: PBMCs, either bulk or a sorted T-cell subset (CD4+, CD8+, memory, or dextramer-sorted; not recorded which), sampled on the day of the first yellow fever vaccination. Every receptor here comes from a man younger than 35 who received the YFV17D yellow fever vaccine. Each CDR3 is given with its conserved first and last residue. The D gene is left open where the match is weak. A clone size is listed for some rows: how often the clone was seen (once, few, many), or a class if it is expanded.

V gene	D gene	J gene	clone size	CDR3 DNA	CDR3 protein
TRBV11-2	.	TRBJ1-1	many	TGTGCCAGCAGCTTAGTTCCCGCGCGGGGACGGTTAAAGAACACTGAAGCTTTCTTT	CASSLVPARGRLKNTEAFF
TRBV7-2	.	TRBJ1-4	few	TGTGCCAGCAGCTTATGGCCCAGGGAGACTAATGAAAAACTGTTTTTT	CASSLWPRETNEKLFF
TRBV12-3/TRBV12-4	TRBD1	TRBJ2-5	.	TGTGCCAGCAGTTTAAGCAGGGGGCTGGGGGAGACCCAGTACTTC	CASSLSRGLGETQYF
TRBV1	.	TRBJ2-3	many	TGCACCAGCAGCCAAGCCAGGGGGACGGGAGATACGCAGTATTTT	CTSSQARGTGDTQYF
TRBV19	TRBD1	TRBJ2-7	few	TGTGCCAGTAGTACCAACGGACAGGGGGGGTACGAGCAGTACTTC	CASSTNGQGGYEQYF
TRBV10-2	.	TRBJ1-1	.	TGCGCCAGCAGTGAATCGACAGATTCGAGAGCTTTCTTT	CASSESTDSRAFF
TRBV19	TRBD1	TRBJ2-2	once	TGTGTCAGTAGTCTCCGCCGACAGGGATTCACCGGGGAGCTGTTTTTT	CVSSLRRQGFTGELFF
TRBV2	.	TRBJ2-5	many	TGTGCCAGCAGTGAAGAGGCGGGGGCTCCGGAGACCCAGTACTTC	CASSEEAGAPETQYF
TRBV18	.	TRBJ2-3	many	TGTGCCAGCTCACCCCCCGCGTTGGATACGCAGTATTTT	CASSPPALDTQYF
TRBV20-1	.	TRBJ1-4	many	TGCAGTGCCCGGCCCGTGGGGAATGAAAAACTGTTTTTT	CSARPVGNEKLFF
TRBV4-3	.	TRBJ2-6	.	TGCGCCAGCAGCCAATGGACAGTGGCTGGGGCCAACGTCCTGACTTTC	CASSQWTVAGANVLTF
TRBV6-1	TRBD1	TRBJ2-5	many	TGTGCCAGCAGGGGACAGGCCCAAGAGACCCAGTACTTC	CASRGQAQETQYF
TRBV12-3/TRBV12-4	TRBD1	TRBJ2-2	many	TGTGCCAGCACCTGGACAGGGCGGCCCGGGGAGCTGTTTTTT	CASTWTGRPGELFF
TRBV30	.	TRBJ2-1	many	TGTGCCTGGATGGGTCAGGAATACAATGAGCAGTTCTTC	CAWMGQEYNEQFF
TRBV6-2/TRBV6-3	.	TRBJ2-1	many	TGTGCCAGCAGTTTAAATGGACTTGGTTTGTGGCTCTTC	CASSLNGLGLWLF
TRBV7-9	.	TRBJ1-6	many	TGTGCCAGCAGCTTAGATTACACTTCACCCCTCCACTTT	CASSLDYTSPLHF
TRBV20-1	.	TRBJ2-3	many	TGCAGTGCCATTCCCGGCCGCGGGACAGATACGCAGTATTTT	CSAIPGRGTDTQYF